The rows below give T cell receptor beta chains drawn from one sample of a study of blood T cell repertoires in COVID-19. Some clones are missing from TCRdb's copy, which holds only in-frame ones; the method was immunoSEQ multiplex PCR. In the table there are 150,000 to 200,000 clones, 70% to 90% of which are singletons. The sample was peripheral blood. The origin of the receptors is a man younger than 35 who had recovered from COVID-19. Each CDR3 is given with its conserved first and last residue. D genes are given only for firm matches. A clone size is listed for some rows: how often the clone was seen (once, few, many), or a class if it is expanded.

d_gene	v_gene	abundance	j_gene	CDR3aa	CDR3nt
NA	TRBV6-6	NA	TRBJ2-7	CASNSQDRYEQYF	TGTGCCAGCAACTCTCAGGATCGCTACGAGCAGTACTTC
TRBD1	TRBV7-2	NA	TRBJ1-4	CASSSNGQVREKLFF	TGTGCCAGCAGCTCCAATGGACAGGTCAGAGAAAAACTGTTTTTT
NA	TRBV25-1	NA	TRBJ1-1	CASSQSGLTEAFF	TGTGCCAGCAGCCAATCGGGACTCACTGAAGCTTTCTTT
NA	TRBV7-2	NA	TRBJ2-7	CASSLGVGPVVQYF	TGTGCCAGCAGCCTGGGCGTGGGGCCTGTGGTGCAGTACTTC
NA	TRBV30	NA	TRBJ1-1	CAWDLGAEAFF	TGTGCCTGGGACCTCGGGGCTGAAGCTTTCTTT
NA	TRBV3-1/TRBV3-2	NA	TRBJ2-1	CASSQRNNEQFF	TGTGCCAGCAGCCAGAGGAACAATGAGCAGTTCTTC
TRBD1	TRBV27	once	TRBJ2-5	CASSGIGTGQETQYF	TGTGCCAGCAGCGGAATCGGGACAGGGCAAGAGACCCAGTACTTC
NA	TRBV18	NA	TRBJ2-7	CASRGQVVEGEQYF	TGTGCCAGCCGAGGACAGGTTGTGGAGGGGGAGCAGTACTTC
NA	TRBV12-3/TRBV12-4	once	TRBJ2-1	CASSFRGPQFF	TGTGCCAGCAGTTTTCGGGGTCCTCAGTTCTTC
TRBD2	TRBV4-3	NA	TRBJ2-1	CASSRDSGNEQFF	TGCGCCAGCAGCCGGGATAGCGGGAATGAGCAGTTCTTC
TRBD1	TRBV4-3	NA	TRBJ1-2	CASSQGGQGPRRGYTF	TGCGCCAGCAGCCAAGGGGGACAGGGCCCGCGGCGTGGCTACACCTTC
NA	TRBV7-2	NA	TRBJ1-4	CASSPSANEKLFF	TGTGCCAGCAGCCCGTCAGCTAATGAAAAACTGTTTTTT
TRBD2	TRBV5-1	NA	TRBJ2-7	CASRGGSGSTSYEQYF	TGCGCCAGCAGAGGGGGTAGCGGGAGTACGTCCTACGAGCAGTACTTC
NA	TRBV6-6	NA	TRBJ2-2	CASSYGQGISTGELFF	TGTGCCAGCAGTTACGGCCAGGGAATTAGCACCGGGGAGCTGTTTTTT
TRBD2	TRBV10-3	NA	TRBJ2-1	CAISEDASGRGFYNEQFF	TGTGCCATCAGTGAGGATGCTAGCGGGAGAGGTTTCTACAATGAGCAGTTCTTC
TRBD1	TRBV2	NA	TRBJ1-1	CASSATGVEVTEAFF	TGTGCCAGCAGTGCAACAGGGGTGGAGGTCACTGAAGCTTTCTTT
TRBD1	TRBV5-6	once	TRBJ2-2	CASSPGQGQSRRELFF	TGTGCCAGCAGCCCAGGACAGGGCCAATCGCGAAGGGAGCTGTTTTTT
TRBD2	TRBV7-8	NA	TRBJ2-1	CASSLGGSWSSYNEQFF	TGTGCCAGCAGCTTAGGCGGGAGTTGGAGCTCCTACAATGAGCAGTTCTTC
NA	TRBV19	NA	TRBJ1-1	CASSDSGVTEAFF	TGTGCCAGTAGCGACTCAGGGGTGACTGAAGCTTTCTTT
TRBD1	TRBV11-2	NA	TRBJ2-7	CASSQDRDYEQYF	TGTGCCAGCAGCCAGGACAGGGACTACGAGCAGTACTTC
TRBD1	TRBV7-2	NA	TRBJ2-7	CASSINRGTYEQYF	TGTGCCAGCAGTATCAACAGGGGGACCTACGAGCAGTACTTC
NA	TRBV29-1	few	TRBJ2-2	CSARDKNTGELFF	TGCAGCGCCCGGGACAAGAACACCGGGGAGCTGTTTTTT
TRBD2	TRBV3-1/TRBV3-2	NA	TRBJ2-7	CASSRDSGNYEQYF	TGTGCCAGCAGCCGAGATAGCGGGAACTACGAGCAGTACTTC
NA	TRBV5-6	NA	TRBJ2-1	CASSLTRNEQFF	TGTGCCAGCAGCCTCACTAGAAATGAGCAGTTCTTC
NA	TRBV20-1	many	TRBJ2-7	CSASRQEPYEQYF	TGCAGTGCTAGTCGTCAAGAGCCCTACGAGCAGTACTTC
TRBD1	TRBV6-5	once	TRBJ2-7	CASSADNRGPYEQYF	TGTGCCAGCAGCGCTGATAACAGGGGCCCATACGAGCAGTACTTC
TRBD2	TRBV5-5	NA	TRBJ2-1	CASSFPGLAAEQFF	TGTGCCAGCAGCTTTCCGGGACTAGCGGCAGAGCAGTTCTTC
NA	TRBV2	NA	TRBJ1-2	CASSEGGRVVVYTF	TGTGCCAGCAGTGAAGGGGGCAGGGTGGTTGTCTACACCTTC
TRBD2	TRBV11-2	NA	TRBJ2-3	CASSPRLAASTDTQYF	TGTGCCAGCAGCCCCCGACTAGCGGCTTCCACAGATACGCAGTATTTT
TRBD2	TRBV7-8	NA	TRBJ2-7	CASSLVVTSGEQYF	TGTGCCAGCAGCTTAGTAGTTACTAGCGGCGAGCAGTACTTC
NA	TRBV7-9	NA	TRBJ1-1	CASSPSGGKAFF	TGTGCCAGCAGCCCTTCGGGAGGGAAAGCTTTCTTT
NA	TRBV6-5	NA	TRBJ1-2	CASSYPGGGHYGYTF	TGTGCCAGCAGTTACCCGGGCGGGGGCCACTATGGCTACACCTTC
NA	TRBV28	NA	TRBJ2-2	CASSPPGQATNTGELFF	TGTGCCAGCAGTCCTCCTGGGCAGGCGACGAACACCGGGGAGCTGTTTTTT
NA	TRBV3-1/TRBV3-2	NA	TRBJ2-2	CASSQVTRGDAGELFF	TGTGCCAGCAGCCAAGTAACCCGCGGAGACGCCGGGGAGCTGTTTTTT
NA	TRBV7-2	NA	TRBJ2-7	CASSLASGGVREQYF	TGTGCCAGCAGCTTAGCATCTGGGGGCGTCCGCGAGCAGTACTTC
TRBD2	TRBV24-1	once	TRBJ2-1	CATSEGASGPRNEQFF	TGTGCCACCAGTGAAGGAGCTAGCGGCCCAAGAAATGAGCAGTTCTTC
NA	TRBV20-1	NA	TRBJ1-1	CSASTTPMNTEAFF	TGCAGTGCTAGTACGACACCCATGAACACTGAAGCTTTCTTT
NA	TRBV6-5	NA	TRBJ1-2	CASSYSTGGDGYTF	TGTGCCAGCAGTTACTCGACTGGGGGGGATGGCTACACCTTC
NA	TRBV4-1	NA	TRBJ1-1	CASSQGGGRTEAFF	TGCGCCAGCAGCCAAGGGGGGGGACGGACTGAAGCTTTCTTT
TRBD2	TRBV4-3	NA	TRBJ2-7	CASSQALAGNSYEQYF	TGCGCCAGCAGCCAAGCCCTAGCGGGAAATTCCTACGAGCAGTACTTC
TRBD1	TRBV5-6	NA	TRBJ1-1	CASRQFNTGGPMRGTEAFF	TGTGCCAGCAGACAATTCAACACAGGGGGCCCCATGAGGGGCACTGAAGCTTTCTTT
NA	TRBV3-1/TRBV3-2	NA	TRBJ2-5	CASSQSRSSAQYF	TGTGCCAGCAGCCAAAGCCGGTCTTCGGCCCAGTACTTC
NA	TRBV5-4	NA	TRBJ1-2	CASSLETSGSTYGYTF	TGTGCCAGCAGCTTGGAAACTTCAGGTTCCACATATGGCTACACCTTC
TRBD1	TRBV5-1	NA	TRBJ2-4	CASSLDKLEMGQALAKNIQYF	TGCGCCAGCAGCTTGGACAAGCTGGAAATGGGACAGGCTCTAGCCAAAAACATTCAGTACTTC
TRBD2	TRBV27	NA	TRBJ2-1	CASSLWVGGLASNNEQFF	TGTGCCAGCAGTTTATGGGTGGGAGGGCTAGCGAGTAACAATGAGCAGTTCTTC
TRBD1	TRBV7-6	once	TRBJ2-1	CASSPSGTARNEQFF	TGTGCCAGCAGCCCCTCCGGGACAGCGCGAAATGAGCAGTTCTTC
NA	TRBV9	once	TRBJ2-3	CASSVGTGGDTQYF	TGTGCCAGCAGCGTAGGAACAGGAGGGGATACGCAGTATTTT
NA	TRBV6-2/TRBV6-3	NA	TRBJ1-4	CASSAGDNEKLFF	TGTGCCAGCAGTGCGGGCGATAATGAAAAACTGTTTTTT
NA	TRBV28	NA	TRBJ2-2	CASTSKELYTGELFF	TGTGCCAGCACCTCTAAAGAGCTATACACCGGGGAGCTGTTTTTT
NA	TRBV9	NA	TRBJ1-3	CASSVEGRENTIYF	TGTGCCAGCAGCGTAGAAGGGAGGGAAAACACCATATATTTT